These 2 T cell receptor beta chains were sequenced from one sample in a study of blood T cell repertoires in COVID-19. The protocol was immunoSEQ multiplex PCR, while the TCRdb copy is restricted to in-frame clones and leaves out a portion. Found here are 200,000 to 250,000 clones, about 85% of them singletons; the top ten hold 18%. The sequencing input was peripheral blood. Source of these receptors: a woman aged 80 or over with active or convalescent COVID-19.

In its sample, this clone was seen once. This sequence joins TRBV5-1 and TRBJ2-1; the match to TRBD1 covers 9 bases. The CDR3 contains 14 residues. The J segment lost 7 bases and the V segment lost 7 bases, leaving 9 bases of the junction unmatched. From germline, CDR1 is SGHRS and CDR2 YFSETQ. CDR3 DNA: TGCGCCAGCCACGGGACAGGGATTGTGAATGAGCAGTTCTTC. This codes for CASHGTGIVNEQFF.

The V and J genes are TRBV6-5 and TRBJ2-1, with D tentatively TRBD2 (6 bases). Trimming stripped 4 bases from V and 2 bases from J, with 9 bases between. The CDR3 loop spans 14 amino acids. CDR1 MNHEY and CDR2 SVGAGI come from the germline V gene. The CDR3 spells CASSWASAYNEQFF. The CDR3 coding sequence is TGTGCCAGCAGTTGGGCTAGCGCCTACAATGAGCAGTTCTTC.